This T cell receptor (beta chain) was identified in a study of T cell changes during pregnancy in multiple sclerosis. Trimming took 6 bases from V and 5 from J, leaving 13 bases between them. The length of the CDR3 is 13 residues. Looked up from germline, CDR1 is KGHSH and CDR2 is LQKENI. The table came from immunoSEQ multiplex PCR; TCRdb's copy has only in-frame clones and leaves some out. The sample contains around 35,000 clones, around nine tenths of which appear only once. V usage is TRBV18 and J usage is TRBJ1-2; no clear D gene. This specimen was CD4+ T cells from peripheral blood mononuclear cells, taken in the second trimester of pregnancy. The receptor's source is a female donor with multiple sclerosis, enrolled in a pregnancy study. The CDR3 sequence: CASSGGSDYGYTF. DNA of the CDR3: TGTGCCAGCTCGGGTGGCAGCGATTATGGCTACACCTTC.